What follows is one T cell receptor (beta chain) and its context. The antigen it binds to is not known. Base qualities are not recorded, but no much larger clone differs from it by a single base. Reading the label with the study, this specimen's time point is: about 28 days (+/-7) after the second vaccine dose. Because spike-specific TCR depth and breadth did not differ between the two schedules, AZD1222 recipients who got a second dose at roughly 4 weeks were pooled with those who got a second dose at roughly 12 weeks. The vaccinee samples were drawn from two UK trials, COV001 and COV002, one of which was a single-blind randomized controlled phase 2/3 trial testing AZD1222 (ChAdOx1 nCoV-19) in healthy adults. Trial participant PBMC samples were collected at day 0 and day 28 after the second dose for TCRbeta chain sequencing. These data originate in a study of T cell responses to AZD1222 COVID-19 vaccine (dated by TCRdb to the early 2020s). A note on the overall study: TCR sequencing covered 230 to 250 trial participants: some 210 given two doses of AZD1222 and 26 given two doses of MenACWY control vaccine. Trial participants were enrolled by age into subgroups of 18-55, 56-69 and 70-plus years, and around 150, 29 and 61 TCR-sequenced participants, respectively, were included in these subgroups. Study-wide conclusions, independent of this receptor: The whole spike protein was spanned by vaccine-associated CD4 TCRs, and dominant responses were seen in regions 160-218 and 743-854. The 56-69-year group was small, and its depth increase did not reach significance, likely because of low power. Conclusions about previously exposed vaccinees are limited, since just 6 or 7 AZD1222 recipients were seropositive for SARS-CoV-2 at baseline. Nearly half of unique spike-specific TCRs reportedly recognized epitopes outside regions mutated in the B.1.351 and B.1.1.7 variants. After two AZD1222 doses, both the breadth and the depth of spike-specific TCRs were significantly higher than at day 0 and than in MenACWY recipients. Participants were mostly white British, with more females than males. The authors suggested clonal diversity may have been underestimated. Because no samples from the day 14 peak response were available, repertoires could be characterized only after the peak T cell response.

The CDR3 regions of human TCRbeta chains were analyzed by immunosequencing. On the study's bioinformatics: TCRs in the repertoires were compared against a reference library of SARS-CoV-2-specific TCRs that had been generated with the MIRA antigen-specificity platform. Breadth meant the fraction of unique TCRs that were SARS-CoV-2-associated, whereas depth meant the fraction of total T cells that were SARS-CoV-2-associated. Using the MIRA data, each spike-specific TCR was mapped to the spike region that the TCR reacts to and placed in a CD4 or CD8 class. Log10-transformed breadth and depth values were compared by one-way ANOVA with Sidak's multiple comparisons tests. TCRdb re-hosts the immuneACCESS table, in-frame sequences only. Its copies lack some clones; in the studies checked, an unresolved V gene accounts for under half of them, and the cause for the rest is not known. V, J and clone size derive from that table, while D and trimming were established from the DNA sequence. The sample records about 150,000 clones, around 91% of which are singletons. The ten largest clones take up about 5.9% of the sample.

The germline V gene yields MDHEN for CDR1 and SYDVKM for CDR2. From the cysteine up to the phenylalanine, the CDR3 has a length of 14 residues. Solely the CDR3 DNA is kept, with 42 bases framed from the first base. The rearranged segments are TRBV28 and TRBJ2-4, with 9 bases matching TRBD1. The receptor comes from an adult who received the AZD1222 COVID-19 vaccine. The starting material was peripheral blood, obtained 28 days after the second AZD1222 dose. CDR3 sequence: CASQQGALGNIQYF. DNA sequence: TGTGCTAGCCAACAGGGGGCCTTGGGGAACATTCAGTACTTC.